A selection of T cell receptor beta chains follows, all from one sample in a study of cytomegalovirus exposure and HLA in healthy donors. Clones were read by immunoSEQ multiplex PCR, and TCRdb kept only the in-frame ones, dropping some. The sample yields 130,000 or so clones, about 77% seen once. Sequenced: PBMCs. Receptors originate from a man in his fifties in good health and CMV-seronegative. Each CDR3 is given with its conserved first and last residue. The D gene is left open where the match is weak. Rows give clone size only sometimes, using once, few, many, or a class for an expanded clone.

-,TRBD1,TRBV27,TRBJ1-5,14,CASSRDRTNQPQHF,TGTGCCAGCAGTCGGGACAGGACGAATCAGCCCCAGCATTTT
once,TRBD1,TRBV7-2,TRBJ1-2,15,CASSLAWNRGNGYTF,TGTGCCAGCAGCTTAGCATGGAACAGGGGGAATGGCTACACCTTC
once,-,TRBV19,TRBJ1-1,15,CASSSNRNMNTEAFF,TGTGCCAGTAGTTCCAACAGGAATATGAACACTGAAGCTTTCTTT
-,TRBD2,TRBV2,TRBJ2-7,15,CASRWTSGSGYEQYF,TGTGCCAGCAGATGGACTAGCGGGAGTGGTTACGAGCAGTACTTC
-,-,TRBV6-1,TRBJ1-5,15,CASSPTPQQNQPQHF,TGTGCCAGCAGTCCAACGCCACAGCAAAATCAGCCCCAGCATTTT
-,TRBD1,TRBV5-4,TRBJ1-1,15,CASSLGDRANTEAFF,TGTGCCAGCAGCTTGGGAGACAGGGCCAACACTGAAGCTTTCTTT
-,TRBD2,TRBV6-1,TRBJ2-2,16,CASSGGLAGNTGELFF,TGTGCCAGCAGTGGGGGACTAGCGGGAAACACCGGGGAGCTGTTTTTT
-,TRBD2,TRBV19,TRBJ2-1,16,CASSIVGLAGDPEQFF,TGTGCCAGTAGTATAGTGGGACTAGCGGGAGACCCTGAGCAGTTCTTC
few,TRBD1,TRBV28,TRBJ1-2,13,CASSFFQGEGYTF,TGTGCCAGCAGTTTTTTTCAGGGGGAAGGCTACACCTTC
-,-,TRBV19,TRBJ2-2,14,CASTRDFETGELFF,TGTGCCAGTACCCGGGACTTTGAGACCGGGGAGCTGTTTTTT
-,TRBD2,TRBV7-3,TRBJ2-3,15,CASSSGTSGTDTQYF,TGTGCCAGCAGCTCCGGGACTAGCGGCACAGATACGCAGTATTTT
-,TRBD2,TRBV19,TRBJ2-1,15,CASSKAGGLYNEQFF,TGTGCCAGTAGTAAAGCGGGAGGGCTATACAATGAGCAGTTCTTC
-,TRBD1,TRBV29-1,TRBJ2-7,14,CSAAGGTGGYEQYF,TGCAGCGCCGCCGGGGGGACAGGGGGCTACGAGCAGTACTTC
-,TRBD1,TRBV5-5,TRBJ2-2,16,CASSLPGQGRDGELFF,TGTGCCAGCAGCTTACCCGGACAGGGCCGTGACGGGGAGCTGTTTTTT
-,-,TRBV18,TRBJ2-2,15,CASSPDRMNTGELFF,TGTGCCAGCTCACCCGACAGGATGAACACCGGGGAGCTGTTTTTT
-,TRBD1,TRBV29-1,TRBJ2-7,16,CSVGNVPGQGTYEQYF,TGCAGCGTTGGCAACGTCCCGGGACAGGGAACCTACGAGCAGTACTTC
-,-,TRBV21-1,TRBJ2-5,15,CASSVRTGPQETQYF,TGTGCCAGCAGCGTCAGGACAGGGCCTCAAGAGACCCAGTACTTC
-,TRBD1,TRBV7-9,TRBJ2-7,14,CASSLPGQSYEQYF,TGTGCCAGCAGCCTACCGGGACAGTCCTACGAGCAGTACTTC
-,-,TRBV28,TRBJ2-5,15,CASSGYLAAQETQYF,TGTGCCAGCAGTGGTTACCTAGCTGCCCAAGAGACCCAGTACTTC
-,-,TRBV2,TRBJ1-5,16,CASKEGGKASNQPQHF,TGTGCCAGCAAAGAGGGAGGGAAGGCTTCCAATCAGCCCCAGCATTTT
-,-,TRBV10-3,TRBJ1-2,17,CAISRTETGVANYGYTF,TGTGCCATCAGCAGAACCGAGACGGGGGTTGCTAACTATGGCTACACCTTC
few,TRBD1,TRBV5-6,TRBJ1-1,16,CASSFWLSGQITEAFF,TGTGCCAGCAGCTTTTGGCTGTCGGGACAGATCACTGAAGCTTTCTTT
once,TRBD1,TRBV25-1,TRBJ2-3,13,CASLPGQGNTQYF,TGTGCCAGCCTACCGGGACAGGGAAATACGCAGTATTTT
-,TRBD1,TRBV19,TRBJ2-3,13,CATGTGRADTQYF,TGTGCCACAGGGACAGGTAGGGCAGATACGCAGTATTTT
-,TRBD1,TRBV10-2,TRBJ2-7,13,CASIPDRDHEQYF,TGCGCCAGCATCCCGGACAGGGACCACGAGCAGTACTTC
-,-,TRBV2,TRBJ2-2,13,CASSESGPGELFF,TGTGCCAGCAGTGAAAGCGGGCCTGGGGAGCTGTTTTTT
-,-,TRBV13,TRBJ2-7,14,CATGVRESSYEQYF,TGTGCCACGGGAGTACGGGAGAGCTCCTACGAGCAGTACTTC
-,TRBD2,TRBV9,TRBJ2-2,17,CASSPGTSPHQGGELFF,TGTGCCAGCAGCCCTGGGACTAGCCCCCACCAAGGCGGGGAGCTGTTTTTT
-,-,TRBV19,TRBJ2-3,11,CASSDRLTQYF,TGTGCCAGTAGTGACAGGCTTACGCAGTATTTT
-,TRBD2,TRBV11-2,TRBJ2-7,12,CASSQTSTEQYF,TGTGCCAGCAGCCAGACTAGCACCGAGCAGTACTTC
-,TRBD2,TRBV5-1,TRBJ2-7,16,CASSLGGTSGTNEQYF,TGCGCCAGCAGCTTGGGGGGGACTAGCGGGACTAACGAGCAGTACTTC
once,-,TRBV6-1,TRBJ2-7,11,CASSQNYEQYF,TGTGCCAGCAGCCAGAACTACGAGCAGTACTTC
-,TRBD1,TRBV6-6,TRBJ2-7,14,CASSPTGGSYEQYF,TGTGCCAGCAGCCCGACAGGGGGATCCTACGAGCAGTACTTC
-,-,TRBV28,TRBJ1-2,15,CASSPGQGGDYGYTF,TGTGCCAGCAGCCCAGGCCAGGGAGGTGACTATGGCTACACCTTC
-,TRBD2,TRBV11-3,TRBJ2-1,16,CASSHTSVSSYNEQFF,TGTGCCAGCAGCCACACTAGCGTGAGCTCCTACAATGAGCAGTTCTTC